Below are 14 T cell receptor beta chains sequenced from a single sample in a study of technical replicates of blood from four donors. The method was immunoSEQ multiplex PCR; TCRdb's version includes in-frame clones alone and lacks a portion of them. The sample records tens of thousands of clones, over 90% being singletons. The sample taken for sequencing was T cells isolated from PBMCs. The receptors were gathered from a human donor in good health.

The chain combines TRBV19 with TRBJ1-2; D not certain. V gave up 4 bases and J gave up 4 bases, with 16 bases separating them. CDR3 length: 15 amino acids. CDR1 is LNHDA, CDR2 SQIVND, per germline (reference sequence). For the CDR3, the DNA is TGTGCCAGTAGTAGTTCCGAGCTGCGAAGCTATGGCTACACCTTC. This translates into CASSSSELRSYGYTF.

This clone was observed once. The rearrangement joins TRBV9 to TRBJ2-2; TRBD1 might be the D (5 bases). CDR1 is SGDLS, CDR2 YYNGEE, per germline. V shed 7 bases and J shed 5 bases, with 12 bases lying between them. The CDR3 is made up of 13 amino acids. CDR3 sequence reads: CASATVVTGELFF. The CDR3 nucleotides read TGTGCCAGCGCGACAGTAGTGACCGGGGAGCTGTTTTTT.

CDR3 DNA: TGTGCCAGCAGCTTATACTTAGCGGGAGATGAGCAGTTCTTC. Translation gives CASSLYLAGDEQFF. This rearrangement joins TRBV7-6 to TRBJ2-1; 9 positions match TRBD2. Germline CDR1 and CDR2: SGHVS and FNYEAQ. The ends lost 2 bases at V and 8 bases at J; junction bases unmatched: 4. This CDR3 comprises 14 residues.

This clone was detected only a few times. The genes are TRBV2 and TRBJ2-5; D possibly corresponds to TRBD2 (5 bases). The CDR3 consists of 13 residues. CDR1 and CDR2 from the germline V gene are SNHLY and FYNNEI. The ends were cut back, 4 bases at V and 8 bases at J, with 14 bases in the middle. CDR3 sequence: CASSATRAGTQYF. The CDR3 DNA reads as TGTGCCAGCAGTGCGACGCGGGCGGGCACCCAGTACTTC.

V and J are TRBV27 and TRBJ1-2; D might be TRBD1 (6 bases). This CDR3 has 14 residues. CDR1 and CDR2 (germline): MNHEY, SMNVEV (reference sequence). V was cut by 3 bases and J by 4 bases, with 12 bases left in between. The CDR3 coding sequence is TGTGCCAGCAGTTTTATGGGGGCAGGCTATGGCTACACCTTC. It is translated as CASSFMGAGYGYTF.

J is TRBJ2-1 and V is TRBV5-4, with TRBD2 matching 7 bases. The CDR3 is 17 residues long. The trim removed 4 bases at V and 0 bases at J, leaving 10 bases unmatched. Germline CDR1 reads SGHNT; CDR2 reads YYREEE (reference sequence). The CDR3 here is CASSPGGGYSSYNEQFF. CDR3 bases: TGTGCCAGCAGCCCTGGCGGGGGTTATTCCTCCTACAATGAGCAGTTCTTC.

This chain links TRBV5-8 with TRBJ2-4, with 7 positions matching TRBD2. The germline gives CDR1 SGHTS, CDR2 YDEGEE. J gave up 8 bases and V 4 bases, and 9 bases lay outside the gene matches. The CDR3 sequence is 14 residues long. CDR3 region: CASSLGRERDIQYF. The CDR3 DNA reads TGTGCCAGCAGCCTGGGGCGGGAGAGGGACATTCAGTACTTC.

This clone came up once. The chain joins TRBV27 to TRBJ1-1, with a weak D call TRBD1 (6 bases). CDR3 length: 15 residues. V dropped 7 bases and J dropped 0 bases, with 15 bases sitting between them. Per the germline V gene, CDR1 is MNHEY and CDR2 is SMNVEV (reference sequence). The CDR3 DNA follows: TGTGCCAGCAAACCCGTGGACAGCATGAACACTGAAGCTTTCTTT. Its protein product is CASKPVDSMNTEAFF.

V and J are TRBV29-1 and TRBJ2-7, with a tentative D call TRBD1 (6 bases). With 0 bases removed from V and 6 bases from J, the gap between germline ends came to 18 bases. The CDR3 is 15 amino acids. CDR1 SQVTM and CDR2 ANQGSEA come from the germline V gene. CDR3 nucleotide sequence: TGCAGCGTTGAAGATCCCGAACAGGGTAGAGGCGAGCAGTACTTC. It yields the protein CSVEDPEQGRGEQYF.

The V call is TRBV7-9, the J call TRBJ2-7; no clear D gene. The CDR3 spans 12 residues. V lost 4 bases to trimming and J lost 6 bases, with 10 bases between them. The germline gives CDR1 SEHNR, CDR2 FQNEAQ (reference sequence). CDR3 sequence reads: CASSYTYSEQYF. Here the CDR3 DNA reads TGTGCCAGCAGCTATACCTACTCCGAGCAGTACTTC.

This chain connects TRBV13 to TRBJ2-5, with D perhaps matching TRBD2 (5 bases). Germline assignment: CDR1 PRHDT and CDR2 FYEKMQ (reference sequence). The CDR3 totals 13 residues. The V end was cut by 4 bases, the J end by 5 bases, with 11 bases between. CDR3 in DNA: TGTGCCAGCAGCTCAGTGGGAGTGGAGACCCAGTACTTC. This codes for CASSSVGVETQYF.

CDR3 nucleotides: TGTGCCAGCAGTTATCGCAGTCTGACAGCCCTTTATGGCTACACCTTC. It encodes CASSYRSLTALYGYTF. The chain has TRBV6-7 and TRBJ1-2; tentatively, D is TRBD1 (5 bases). TRBV6-7 is classed as an ORF, of uncertain function. Trimming took off 3 bases at V and 5 bases at J, with 19 bases between the two ends. CDR3 length: 16 amino acids.

This clone was counted once. The CDR3 spells CASSLEVGAGYGYTF. CDR3 coding DNA: TGCGCCAGCAGCTTGGAGGTGGGCGCGGGCTATGGCTACACCTTC. V gene TRBV5-1 combines with J gene TRBJ1-2; D is undetermined. CDR3 length: 15 residues. V lost 0 bases and J lost 4, with 13 bases in between. Germline V CDR1 and CDR2: SGHRS, YFSETQ.

This clone was observed a single time. The CDR3 DNA reads TGTGCCAGCACTGGGCGGGACAGCTCCTACGAGCAGTACTTC. Amino acids: CASTGRDSSYEQYF. The V call is TRBV5-4, the J call TRBJ2-7; D is perhaps TRBD1 (7 bases). Per germline, CDR1 SGHNT and CDR2 YYREEE (reference sequence). Deletions cut 6 bases from V and 0 bases from J, with 13 bases between. This CDR3 region has 14 residues.